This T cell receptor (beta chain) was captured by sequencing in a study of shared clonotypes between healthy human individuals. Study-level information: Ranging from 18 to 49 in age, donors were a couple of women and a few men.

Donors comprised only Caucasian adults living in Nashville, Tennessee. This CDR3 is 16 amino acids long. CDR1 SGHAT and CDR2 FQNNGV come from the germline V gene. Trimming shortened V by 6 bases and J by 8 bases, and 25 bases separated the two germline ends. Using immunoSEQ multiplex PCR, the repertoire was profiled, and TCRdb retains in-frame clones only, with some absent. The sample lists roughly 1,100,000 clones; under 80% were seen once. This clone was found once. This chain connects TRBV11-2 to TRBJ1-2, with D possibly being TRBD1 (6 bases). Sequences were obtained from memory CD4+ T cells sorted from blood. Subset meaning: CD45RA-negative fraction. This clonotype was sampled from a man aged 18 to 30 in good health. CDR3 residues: CASRERGQPLGGGYTF. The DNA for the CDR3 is TGTGCCAGCAGGGAACGTGGACAGCCCCTTGGGGGGGGCTACACCTTC.